Listed below are T cell receptor beta chains from one sample, sequenced in a study of T-cell reconstitution after alpha-beta-depleted transplantation in children. In TCRdb, the PCR reads were re-called with MiXCR into one record per CDR3 protein. The sample lists about 830,000 distinct CDR3 sequences; 16% were seen once. Source: PBMCs, mostly from graft donor cells, taken 360 days after TCRalphabeta/CD19-depleted stem cell transplant. These receptors came from a male patient aged 10-17 years who had a stem cell transplant for acute lymphoblastic leukemia, so the T cells may come from the graft donor. The CDR3 runs from the conserved cysteine through the conserved F or W. The D gene is left open where the match is weak. Some rows mark clone size as missing; the rest say once, few, many or name a class of expanded clone.

j_call d_call clone_size v_call cdr3_aa cdr3_nt
TRBJ2-1 - - TRBV30 CAWTPRGTYNEQFF TGTGCCTGGACTCCCAGGGGCACCTACAATGAGCAGTTCTTC
TRBJ1-3 - few TRBV12-3/TRBV12-4 CASRIQGRGNTIYF TGTGCCAGCAGGATTCAGGGGAGAGGAAACACCATATATTTT
TRBJ2-5 - - TRBV20-1 CSARVSGGGETQYF TGCAGTGCTAGAGTTAGCGGAGGGGGGGAGACCCAGTACTTC
TRBJ2-3 TRBD2 few TRBV12-3/TRBV12-4 CASGRLAGVTDTQYF TGTGCCAGCGGAAGACTAGCGGGAGTCACAGATACGCAGTATTTT
TRBJ1-1 - few TRBV7-3 CASSSLRGPEAFF TGTGCCAGCAGCTCCCTTCGAGGTCCTGAAGCTTTCTTT
TRBJ2-3 - many TRBV7-2 CASSPWTGTDTQYF TGTGCCAGCAGCCCGTGGACAGGCACAGATACGCAGTATTTT
TRBJ2-5 TRBD2 few TRBV5-1 CASRGAGERRETQYF TGCGCCAGCAGGGGTGCGGGAGAGCGTAGAGAGACCCAGTACTTC
TRBJ2-5 TRBD1 many TRBV24-1 CATSDATGGAETQYF TGTGCCACCAGTGATGCGACAGGGGGCGCAGAGACCCAGTACTTC
TRBJ2-2 TRBD2 - TRBV20-1 CSAKDWTRRGAGELFF TGCAGTGCTAAGGATTGGACTAGGCGGGGAGCCGGGGAGCTGTTTTTT
TRBJ2-2 - - TRBV20-1 CSVQDVRGPGELFF TGCAGTGTTCAGGACGTTCGGGGACCCGGGGAGCTGTTTTTT
TRBJ2-7 - - TRBV12-3/TRBV12-4 CASSPPNRDKYEQYF TGTGCCAGCAGCCCTCCCAACCGGGACAAATACGAGCAGTACTTC
TRBJ2-7 TRBD1 few TRBV20-1 CSASLYRGQGQYF TGCAGTGCTAGTCTCTACAGGGGGCAGGGGCAGTACTTC
TRBJ2-7 - many TRBV9 CASSVEQGGYEQYF TGTGCCAGCAGCGTAGAACAGGGTGGCTACGAGCAGTACTTC
TRBJ2-3 TRBD2 once TRBV5-1 CASSLARTSGQSTDTQYF TGCGCCAGCAGCTTGGCGAGGACTAGCGGGCAGAGCACAGATACGCAGTATTTT
TRBJ2-3 TRBD2 - TRBV7-3 CASSLNLIGRLTDTQYF TGTGCCAGCAGCTTAAATCTTATCGGGAGGTTGACAGATACGCAGTATTTT
TRBJ1-1 - - TRBV5-1 CASSAQPTNTEAFF TGCGCCAGCAGCGCGCAACCGACCAACACTGAAGCTTTCTTT
TRBJ2-7 - - TRBV7-2 CASSAELGAAYEQYF TGTGCCAGCAGCGCAGAACTAGGGGCTGCCTACGAGCAGTACTTC
TRBJ1-1 - few TRBV7-9 CASSFKGWNTEAFF TGTGCCAGCAGCTTTAAGGGATGGAACACTGAAGCTTTCTTT
TRBJ2-1 - - TRBV20-1 CSAQDVGGSYNEQFF TGCAGTGCCCAAGATGTGGGGGGCTCCTACAATGAGCAGTTCTTC
TRBJ2-3 - many TRBV25-1 CASRLHSTDTQYF TGTGCCAGCAGATTACATAGCACAGATACGCAGTATTTT
TRBJ2-3 TRBD2 - TRBV10-1 CASTSGLARDTQYF TGCGCCAGCACCTCGGGACTAGCCAGAGATACGCAGTATTTT
TRBJ2-3 TRBD2 - TRBV20-1 CSASEAAGWGLGTDTQYF TGCAGTGCTAGTGAAGCAGCGGGATGGGGGTTAGGCACAGATACGCAGTATTTT
TRBJ2-3 TRBD1 few TRBV10-2 CASSEPGQGSDTQYF TGCGCCAGCAGTGAGCCCGGACAGGGATCAGATACGCAGTATTTT
TRBJ2-7 - - TRBV15 CATSSASYEQYF TGTGCCACCAGCAGCGCTTCCTACGAGCAGTACTTC
TRBJ2-2 - - TRBV29-1 CSVAGRNTGELFF TGCAGCGTTGCCGGGAGGAACACCGGGGAGCTGTTTTTT
TRBJ1-2 - few TRBV4-1 CASSQVQSGRTYGYTF TGCGCCAGCAGCCAAGTGCAGTCCGGTCGGACCTATGGCTACACCTTC